A selection of T cell receptor beta chains follows, all from one sample in a study of T cells in Graves' hyperthyroidism and ophthalmopathy. TCRdb reprocessed the multiplex PCR reads via MiXCR and lists one record per CDR3 protein. The data show 300,000 to 400,000 distinct CDR3 sequences, roughly 20% seen once. The material sequenced was blood. The source of these receptors is a man between 18 and 29 years old with Graves' ophthalmopathy. CDR3s include the opening cysteine and the closing phenylalanine or tryptophan. The D gene is left open where the match is weak. The size field is filled for only some rows; it gives once, few, many or a size class.

J gene: TRBJ1-2; D gene: TRBD1; clone size: NA; V gene: TRBV28; CDR3 DNA: TGTGCCAGCAGTCGCGTCGGACAGGGGTCTGGCTACACCTTC; CDR3 protein: CASSRVGQGSGYTF
J gene: TRBJ2-1; D gene: NA; clone size: few; V gene: TRBV2; CDR3 DNA: TGTGCCAGCAGCCCACGACTAGGGTTGAATGAGCAGTTCTTC; CDR3 protein: CASSPRLGLNEQFF
J gene: TRBJ1-3; D gene: TRBD1; clone size: few; V gene: TRBV3-1; CDR3 DNA: TGTGCCAGCAGCCCCTGGGACAGGAGCTCTGGAAACACCATATATTTT; CDR3 protein: CASSPWDRSSGNTIYF
J gene: TRBJ1-1; D gene: NA; clone size: many; V gene: TRBV11-1; CDR3 DNA: TGTGCCAGCAGCTTAACCGGGACGGTGAACACTGAAGCTTTCTTT; CDR3 protein: CASSLTGTVNTEAFF
J gene: TRBJ1-5; D gene: TRBD1; clone size: many; V gene: TRBV12-3/TRBV12-4; CDR3 DNA: TGTGCCAGCAGTCGGACCTACAGGGGAGTGGCCTATAGCAATCAGCCCCAGCATTTT; CDR3 protein: CASSRTYRGVAYSNQPQHF
J gene: TRBJ1-4; D gene: NA; clone size: NA; V gene: TRBV9; CDR3 DNA: TGTGCCAGCAGCGTAGGGGTCATAACTAATGAAAAACTGTTTTTT; CDR3 protein: CASSVGVITNEKLFF
J gene: TRBJ1-2; D gene: NA; clone size: NA; V gene: TRBV19; CDR3 DNA: TGTGCCAGTAGTACAGAGGGCACCCCGAACTATGGCTACACCTTC; CDR3 protein: CASSTEGTPNYGYTF
J gene: TRBJ1-2; D gene: NA; clone size: many; V gene: TRBV12-3/TRBV12-4; CDR3 DNA: TGTGCCAGCAGTTTCGACAGTTATGACTACACCTTC; CDR3 protein: CASSFDSYDYTF
J gene: TRBJ2-3; D gene: TRBD2; clone size: NA; V gene: TRBV20-1; CDR3 DNA: TGCAGTGCTAGAGATTTACTAGCGGGGGGGACCACAGATACGCAGTATTTT; CDR3 protein: CSARDLLAGGTTDTQYF
J gene: TRBJ1-3; D gene: NA; clone size: many; V gene: TRBV11-2; CDR3 DNA: TGTGCCAGCACCGATCGCGGGGGCTTCAGCTCTGGAAACACCATATATTTT; CDR3 protein: CASTDRGGFSSGNTIYF
J gene: TRBJ1-1; D gene: TRBD1; clone size: many; V gene: TRBV27; CDR3 DNA: TGTGCCAGCTCCCGCGGAGGGGGCAGTGAAGCTTTCTTT; CDR3 protein: CASSRGGGSEAFF
J gene: TRBJ2-5; D gene: TRBD1; clone size: many; V gene: TRBV7-2; CDR3 DNA: TGTGCCAGCAGCCAGCGGACAGGGGAGATGGAGACCCAGTACTTC; CDR3 protein: CASSQRTGEMETQYF
J gene: TRBJ1-2; D gene: NA; clone size: many; V gene: TRBV5-6; CDR3 DNA: TGTGCCAGCAGCTTGGTGACCGACCTCTATGGCTACACCTTC; CDR3 protein: CASSLVTDLYGYTF
J gene: TRBJ2-7; D gene: TRBD1; clone size: NA; V gene: TRBV2; CDR3 DNA: TGTGCCAGCATCTTTGGACAGGGCGGCGAGCAGTACTTC; CDR3 protein: CASIFGQGGEQYF
J gene: TRBJ1-6; D gene: NA; clone size: many; V gene: TRBV7-3; CDR3 DNA: TGTGCCAGCAGCTTAGTTTTTGGGCAGAATTCACCCCTCCACTTT; CDR3 protein: CASSLVFGQNSPLHF
J gene: TRBJ2-3; D gene: NA; clone size: NA; V gene: TRBV3-1; CDR3 DNA: TGTGCCAGCAGCCAAGATCATTCCCCTAGCACAGATACGCAGTATTTT; CDR3 protein: CASSQDHSPSTDTQYF
J gene: TRBJ2-2; D gene: NA; clone size: few; V gene: TRBV12-3/TRBV12-4; CDR3 DNA: TGTGCCAGCAGGTTTAGGTATAGGGGGAAGGGAACCGGGGAGCTGTTTTTT; CDR3 protein: CASRFRYRGKGTGELFF
J gene: TRBJ2-7; D gene: NA; clone size: NA; V gene: TRBV2; CDR3 DNA: TGTGCCAGCGGGTTCAGGGATAACGAGCAGTACTTC; CDR3 protein: CASGFRDNEQYF
J gene: TRBJ2-2; D gene: TRBD1; clone size: few; V gene: TRBV7-3; CDR3 DNA: TGTGCCAGCAGCTTGACCGGGACAGGGGATACCGGGGAGCTGTTTTTT; CDR3 protein: CASSLTGTGDTGELFF
J gene: TRBJ1-4; D gene: NA; clone size: many; V gene: TRBV18; CDR3 DNA: TGTGCCAGCTCACCAAAGGACCGGGAAAAACTGTTTTTT; CDR3 protein: CASSPKDREKLFF
J gene: TRBJ2-1; D gene: NA; clone size: many; V gene: TRBV5-1; CDR3 DNA: TGCGCCAGCAGCCTGGCGGCTGACTCCTACAATGAGCAGTTCTTC; CDR3 protein: CASSLAADSYNEQFF
J gene: TRBJ2-1; D gene: TRBD2; clone size: few; V gene: TRBV24-1; CDR3 DNA: TGTGCCACCAGTGATTTGTGGACTAGCGGCAATGAGCAGTTCTTC; CDR3 protein: CATSDLWTSGNEQFF
J gene: TRBJ2-5; D gene: NA; clone size: many; V gene: TRBV11-2; CDR3 DNA: TGTGCCAGCAGCTCGGCCGGGACCATCATTCCAGAGACCCAGTACTTC; CDR3 protein: CASSSAGTIIPETQYF
J gene: TRBJ2-2; D gene: NA; clone size: NA; V gene: TRBV12-3/TRBV12-4; CDR3 DNA: TGTGCCACCACGACACCCACCGGGGAGCTGTTTTTT; CDR3 protein: CATTTPTGELFF
J gene: TRBJ1-4; D gene: NA; clone size: few; V gene: TRBV7-3; CDR3 DNA: TGTGCCAGCAGCAACGGGACAAGCCGGGGCGAAAAACTGTTTTTT; CDR3 protein: CASSNGTSRGEKLFF
J gene: TRBJ2-2; D gene: NA; clone size: many; V gene: TRBV7-6; CDR3 DNA: TGTGCCAGCAGCTCCAAAGGCCGAGACCGCCCCGGGGAGCTGTTTTTT; CDR3 protein: CASSSKGRDRPGELFF
J gene: TRBJ2-1; D gene: NA; clone size: few; V gene: TRBV27; CDR3 DNA: TGTGCCAGCAGGCGGTTTAATGAGCAGTTCTTC; CDR3 protein: CASRRFNEQFF
J gene: TRBJ2-7; D gene: TRBD2; clone size: few; V gene: TRBV18; CDR3 DNA: TGTGCCAGCTCACCAACGACTAGCGGGAGGTACGAGCAGTACTTC; CDR3 protein: CASSPTTSGRYEQYF
J gene: TRBJ1-5; D gene: NA; clone size: few; V gene: TRBV6-1; CDR3 DNA: TGTGCCAGCCCTCCAGGGGCCCATAGCAATCAGCCCCAGCATTTT; CDR3 protein: CASPPGAHSNQPQHF
J gene: TRBJ2-6; D gene: NA; clone size: NA; V gene: TRBV28; CDR3 DNA: TGTGCCAGCAGGGACGGTGAGGGTAACGGGGCCAACGTCCTGACTTTC; CDR3 protein: CASRDGEGNGANVLTF
J gene: TRBJ2-7; D gene: TRBD2; clone size: NA; V gene: TRBV29-1; CDR3 DNA: TGCAGCGTGGAGTTGGGCGGGGGGGATCTCTACGAGCAGTACTTC; CDR3 protein: CSVELGGGDLYEQYF
J gene: TRBJ1-1; D gene: NA; clone size: many; V gene: TRBV7-9; CDR3 DNA: TGTGCCAGCAGCCCCCCGGACACCCGCGCCACTGAAGCTTTCTTT; CDR3 protein: CASSPPDTRATEAFF
J gene: TRBJ1-1; D gene: NA; clone size: NA; V gene: TRBV19; CDR3 DNA: TGTACCAGTGGTCCACCGGGGGGGGGCACTGAAGCTTTCTTT; CDR3 protein: CTSGPPGGGTEAFF
J gene: TRBJ1-2; D gene: NA; clone size: few; V gene: TRBV2; CDR3 DNA: TGTGCCAGCAGTGGGGGTGTGGGGTCCTCTCGCTATGGCTACACCTTC; CDR3 protein: CASSGGVGSSRYGYTF
J gene: TRBJ2-1; D gene: NA; clone size: many; V gene: TRBV2; CDR3 DNA: TGTGCCAGCAGGGAAGACGGAGCAAATTTCGATGAGCAGTTCTTC; CDR3 protein: CASREDGANFDEQFF
J gene: TRBJ2-5; D gene: NA; clone size: few; V gene: TRBV4-1; CDR3 DNA: TGCGCCAGCAGCCAAGACGGTTTTAGCCGGACCCTAGAGACCCAGTACTTC; CDR3 protein: CASSQDGFSRTLETQYF
J gene: TRBJ2-3; D gene: NA; clone size: many; V gene: TRBV2; CDR3 DNA: TGTGCCAGCAGTGGTATACTAGCCACAGATACGCAGTATTTT; CDR3 protein: CASSGILATDTQYF
J gene: TRBJ2-7; D gene: NA; clone size: many; V gene: TRBV5-1; CDR3 DNA: TGCGCCAGCAACTACGGGGCCAGCTACGAGCAGTACTTC; CDR3 protein: CASNYGASYEQYF
J gene: TRBJ1-4; D gene: NA; clone size: many; V gene: TRBV11-3; CDR3 DNA: TGTGCCAGCAGCAAGGACAGAGGGGAAAAACTGTTTTTT; CDR3 protein: CASSKDRGEKLFF
J gene: TRBJ2-2; D gene: NA; clone size: NA; V gene: TRBV19; CDR3 DNA: TGTGCCAGTAGTATAGCGGCCAGAGGGGACACCGGGGAGCTGTTTTTT; CDR3 protein: CASSIAARGDTGELFF
J gene: TRBJ1-1; D gene: NA; clone size: once; V gene: TRBV19; CDR3 DNA: TGTGCCAGTAGTATCTTAGACTCCAGGAACACTGAAGCTTTCTTT; CDR3 protein: CASSILDSRNTEAFF
J gene: TRBJ2-2; D gene: NA; clone size: few; V gene: TRBV29-1; CDR3 DNA: TGCAGCGTTGGAGAAGGGGAGCTGTTTTTT; CDR3 protein: CSVGEGELFF
J gene: TRBJ1-2; D gene: NA; clone size: many; V gene: TRBV5-1; CDR3 DNA: TGCGCCAGCAGTGGCAGCTATGGCTACACCTTC; CDR3 protein: CASSGSYGYTF
J gene: TRBJ2-3; D gene: NA; clone size: many; V gene: TRBV6-1; CDR3 DNA: TGTGCCAGCAGTGAAGCCCCCTCTTACACAGATACGCAGTATTTT; CDR3 protein: CASSEAPSYTDTQYF
J gene: TRBJ2-2; D gene: NA; clone size: many; V gene: TRBV9; CDR3 DNA: TGTGCCAGCAGCGTAGTGGGTAACACCGGGGAGCTGTTTTTT; CDR3 protein: CASSVVGNTGELFF
J gene: TRBJ1-6; D gene: NA; clone size: many; V gene: TRBV2; CDR3 DNA: TGTGCCAGCAGTGAAGCGCCGGAGAGTTCACCCCTCCACTTT; CDR3 protein: CASSEAPESSPLHF
J gene: TRBJ2-6; D gene: NA; clone size: NA; V gene: TRBV2; CDR3 DNA: TGTGCCAGCATACCTCGCTCTGGGGCCAACGTCCTGACTTTC; CDR3 protein: CASIPRSGANVLTF
J gene: TRBJ2-2; D gene: NA; clone size: NA; V gene: TRBV18; CDR3 DNA: TGTGCCAGCTCCCCCCCCGCCGGGACAACTACCGGGGAGCTGTTTTTT; CDR3 protein: CASSPPAGTTTGELFF
J gene: TRBJ1-2; D gene: NA; clone size: few; V gene: TRBV11-2; CDR3 DNA: TGTGCCAGCAGCTTTAGGGATTTTAGCTACACCTTC; CDR3 protein: CASSFRDFSYTF
J gene: TRBJ2-3; D gene: TRBD2; clone size: many; V gene: TRBV7-2; CDR3 DNA: TGTGCCAGCAGCCAGGCTAGCGGGGGCACAGATACGCAGTATTTT; CDR3 protein: CASSQASGGTDTQYF
J gene: TRBJ2-5; D gene: TRBD2; clone size: NA; V gene: TRBV10-3; CDR3 DNA: TGTGCCATCAGTGAGACGGGGGGGAGGGAGGCCCAGTACTTC; CDR3 protein: CAISETGGREAQYF
J gene: TRBJ2-2; D gene: TRBD1; clone size: NA; V gene: TRBV6-4; CDR3 DNA: TGTGCCAGCAGTGACTCCGGGACAGGGAACACCGGGGAGCTGTTTTTT; CDR3 protein: CASSDSGTGNTGELFF